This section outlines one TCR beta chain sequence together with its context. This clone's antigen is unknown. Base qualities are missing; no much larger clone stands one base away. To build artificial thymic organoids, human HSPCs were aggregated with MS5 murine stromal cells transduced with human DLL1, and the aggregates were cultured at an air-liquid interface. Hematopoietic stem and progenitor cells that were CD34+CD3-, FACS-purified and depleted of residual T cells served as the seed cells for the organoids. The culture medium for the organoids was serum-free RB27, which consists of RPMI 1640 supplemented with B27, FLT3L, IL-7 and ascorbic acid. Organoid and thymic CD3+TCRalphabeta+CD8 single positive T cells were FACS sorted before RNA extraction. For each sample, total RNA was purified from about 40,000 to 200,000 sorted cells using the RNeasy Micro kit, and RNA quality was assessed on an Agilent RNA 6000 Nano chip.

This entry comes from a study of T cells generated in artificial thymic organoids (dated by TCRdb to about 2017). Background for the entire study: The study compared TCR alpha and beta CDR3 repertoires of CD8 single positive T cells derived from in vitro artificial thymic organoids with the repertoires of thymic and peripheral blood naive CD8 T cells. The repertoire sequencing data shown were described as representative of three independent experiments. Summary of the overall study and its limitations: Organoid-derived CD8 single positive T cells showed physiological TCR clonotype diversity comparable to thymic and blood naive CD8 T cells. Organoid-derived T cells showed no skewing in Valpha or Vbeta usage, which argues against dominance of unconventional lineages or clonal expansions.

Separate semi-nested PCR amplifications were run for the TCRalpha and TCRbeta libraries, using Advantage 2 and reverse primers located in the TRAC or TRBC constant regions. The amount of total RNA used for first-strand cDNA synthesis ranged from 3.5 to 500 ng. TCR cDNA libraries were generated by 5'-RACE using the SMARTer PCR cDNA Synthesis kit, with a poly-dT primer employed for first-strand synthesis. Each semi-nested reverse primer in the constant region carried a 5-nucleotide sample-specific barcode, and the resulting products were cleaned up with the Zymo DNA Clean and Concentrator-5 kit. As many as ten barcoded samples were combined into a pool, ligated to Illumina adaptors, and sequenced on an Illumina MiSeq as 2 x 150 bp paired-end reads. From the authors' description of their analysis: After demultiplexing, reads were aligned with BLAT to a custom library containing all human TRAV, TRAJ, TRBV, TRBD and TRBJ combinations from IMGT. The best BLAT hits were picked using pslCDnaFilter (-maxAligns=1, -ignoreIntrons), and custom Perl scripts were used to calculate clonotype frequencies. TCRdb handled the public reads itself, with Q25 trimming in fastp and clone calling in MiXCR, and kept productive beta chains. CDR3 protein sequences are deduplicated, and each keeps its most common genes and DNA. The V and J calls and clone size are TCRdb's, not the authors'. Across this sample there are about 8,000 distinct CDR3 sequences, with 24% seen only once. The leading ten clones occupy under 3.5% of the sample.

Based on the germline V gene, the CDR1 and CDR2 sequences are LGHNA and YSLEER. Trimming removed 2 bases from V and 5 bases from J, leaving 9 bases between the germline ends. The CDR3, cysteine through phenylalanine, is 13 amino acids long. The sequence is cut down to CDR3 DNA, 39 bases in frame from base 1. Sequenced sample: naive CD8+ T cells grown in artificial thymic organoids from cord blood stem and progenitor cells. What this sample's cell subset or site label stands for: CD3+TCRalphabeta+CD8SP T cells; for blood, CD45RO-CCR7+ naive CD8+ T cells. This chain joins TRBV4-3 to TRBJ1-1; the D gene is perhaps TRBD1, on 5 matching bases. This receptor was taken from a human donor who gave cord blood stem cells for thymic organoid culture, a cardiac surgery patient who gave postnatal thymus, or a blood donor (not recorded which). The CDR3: CASSQCKGTEAFF. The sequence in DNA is TGCGCCAGCAGCCAATGTAAGGGGACTGAAGCTTTCTTT.